This entry is about one T cell receptor (beta chain). Its target is unknown. This CDR3 spans 12 amino acids. Trimming took 4 bases from V and 5 from J, leaving 8 bases between them. In germline, CDR1 is MDHEN, CDR2 SYDVKM. TCRdb itself ran the 5' RACE reads through MiXCR, one entry per CDR3 protein. The sample contains approximately 300,000 distinct CDR3 sequences, roughly 15% of which appear only once. This record comes from a study of T-cell memory formation after mild COVID-19. Whole-study context: The two donors had largely donor-specific TCR clusters. Points from the study as a whole: Most CD4+ clones that shrank were in CM and EM, while CD8+ ones turned up in EMRA. The study detected some responding clones in pre-infection memory, suggesting cross-reactive memory joined.

Sequenced material: PBMCs or a T cell subset sorted from them (not recorded which). V and J are TRBV28 and TRBJ2-5; D remains ambiguous. The sequence came from a man younger than 35 who had mild COVID-19 (a few samples of this study predate the infection). Cell type and time point are not known. This chain's CDR3 is CASSSHLETQYF. CDR3 DNA: TGTGCCAGCAGTTCCCATCTTGAGACCCAGTACTTC.